This T cell receptor beta chain comes out of a study of blood T cell repertoires in COVID-19. Study details: The United States, Italy and Spain provided the acute and convalescent COVID-19 samples. T cells, B-cell-depleted T cells, or PBMCs supplied cDNA or gDNA.

Authors' analysis steps: Estimation of nucleated cell counts was performed using reference gene primer amplification. The data were produced by immunoSEQ multiplex PCR, yet TCRdb's version contains in-frame clones alone and is incomplete. Clone size and V and J calls were adopted from that table, with D and trimming inferred from the DNA. The sample carries over 200,000 clones, approximately 90% recorded once. CDR1 is SNHLY, CDR2 FYNNEI, per germline. The CDR3 has 16 amino acids. V shed 4 bases and J 4 bases; nucleotides not matched to a gene: 8. During active infection, Seattle patients enrolled and were then monitored through disease.

This sequence originates from a man aged 55 to 70 with COVID-19, enrolled during active disease. The sample was peripheral blood. The chain links TRBV2 to TRBJ2-2; 8 positions match TRBD1. CDR3 in DNA: TGTGCCAGCAGTGGCACCGGGCAGGGGGCCACCGGGGAGCTGTTTTTT. Translating it yields CASSGTGQGATGELFF. The variable domain in full, completed from reference TRBV2 and TRBJ2-2, reads EPEVTQTPSHQVTQMGQEVILRCVPISNHLYFYWYRQILGQKVEFLVSFYNNEISEKSEIFDDQFSVERPDGSNFTLKIRSTKLEDSAMYFCASSGTGQGATGELFFGEGSRLTVL.